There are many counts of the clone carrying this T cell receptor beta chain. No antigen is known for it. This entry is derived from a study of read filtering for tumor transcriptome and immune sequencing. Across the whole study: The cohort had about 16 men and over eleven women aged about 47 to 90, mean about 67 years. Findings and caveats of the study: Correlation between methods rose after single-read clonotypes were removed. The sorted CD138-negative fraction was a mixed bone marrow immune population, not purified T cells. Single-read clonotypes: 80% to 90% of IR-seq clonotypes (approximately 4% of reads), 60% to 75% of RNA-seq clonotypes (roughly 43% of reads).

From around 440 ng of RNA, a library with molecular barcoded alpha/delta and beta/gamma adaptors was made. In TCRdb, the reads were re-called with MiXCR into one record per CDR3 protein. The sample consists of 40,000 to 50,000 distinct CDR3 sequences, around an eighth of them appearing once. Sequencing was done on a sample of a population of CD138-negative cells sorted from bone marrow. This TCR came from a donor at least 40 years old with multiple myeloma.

The CDR3 reads CASSPTGNPGELFF. The CDR3 region has the DNA TGTGCCAGCAGCCCGACAGGGAATCCCGGGGAGCTGTTTTTT. The gene calls are TRBV7-3 and TRBJ2-2; 7 nucleotides align to TRBD1. Germline V lookup: CDR1 SGHTA, CDR2 FQGTGA. The ends lost 5 bases at V and 6 bases at J; junction bases unmatched: 6. The CDR3 spans 14 residues.